This T cell receptor (beta chain) was captured in a study of OX40 agonist ivuxolimab in advanced cancers. Study as a whole: Every 2 weeks, ivuxolimab was infused into the patients intravenously at between 0.01 and 10 mg/kg. Study outcomes and limitations: Low normalized T-cell clonal expansion was also seen in some nonresponders.

Trimming removed 6 bases at V and 5 bases at J, with 6 bases between. The germline V gene encodes CDR1 KGHSH and CDR2 LQKENI. The CDR3 runs 11 residues. Clones were read by immunoSEQ multiplex PCR, and TCRdb kept only the in-frame ones, dropping some. This sample has 75,000 to 95,000 clones, with around 90% found just once. A word on this clone: Its antigen is currently unknown.

Researchers took blood at baseline, on cycle 4 day 1, and on cycle 7 day 1. The TCR sequence derives from an adult with an advanced solid tumor such as melanoma, head and neck, liver or kidney cancer. This material consisted of CD4+ or CD8+ T cells sorted from blood, taken in a trial of the OX40 agonist ivuxolimab. The chain joins TRBV18 to TRBJ2-3; unclear D gene. CDR3 coding DNA: TGTGCCAGCTCGCCAGGAGATACGCAGTATTTT. Protein sequence: CASSPGDTQYF.